The entry that follows covers one TCR beta chain sequence. Its antigen remains unidentified. Trimming removed 0 bases from V and 7 bases from J, with 11 bases in between. The length of the CDR3 is 15 residues. Per the germline V gene, CDR1 is SGHRS and CDR2 is YFSETQ. These data belong to a study of CD8 T cells in Susac syndrome. cDNA came from approximately 0.5 to 1 ug RNA primed by random hexamers. Across 54 Vbeta and 13 Jbeta, TCR beta CDR3 was amplified with immunoSEQ multiplex PCR. Using its own MiXCR run on the immunoSEQ multiplex PCR reads, TCRdb lists one record per CDR3 protein. The table has about 180,000 distinct CDR3 sequences, 90% to 96% seen once; the top ten hold less than 0.15%. Whole-study findings and limits: The CD4+ T cell repertoires, which came from Susac syndrome patients, showed no sign of clonal expansion.

This receptor was taken from a human donor with Susac syndrome. The material sequenced was CD4+ T cells from PBMCs. The chain links TRBV5-1 to TRBJ1-6, with D unresolved. The CDR3 sequence is CASSLVGGPNSPLHF. CDR3 nucleotide sequence: TGCGCCAGCAGCTTGGTGGGCGGCCCGAATTCACCCCTCCACTTT. The full variable domain, in which reference TRBV5-1 and TRBJ1-6 provide the parts outside the CDR3, is KAGVTQTPRYLIKTRGQQVTLSCSPISGHRSVSWYQQTPGQGLQFLFEYFSETQRNKGNFPGRFSGRQFSNSRSEMNVSTLELGDSALYLCASSLVGGPNSPLHFGNGTRLTVT.